The rows below give T cell receptor beta chains drawn from one sample of a study of blood T cells in healthy people across ages. TCRdb fed the 5' RACE reads into MiXCR, producing one record per CDR3 protein. The data contain around 800,000 distinct CDR3 sequences, under 55% of them seen just once; the ten biggest clones take up around 21%. Sequenced input: blood. The receptors here all came from a man aged 60 to 75 in good health. Each CDR3 is given with its conserved first and last residue. A D gene is named only where the DNA matches it firmly.

CDR3 | J | V | D
CSARDLMGSVETQYF | TRBJ2-5 | TRBV20-1 | .
CASSQDFAQGLGGSPLHF | TRBJ1-6 | TRBV4-1 | .
CSADGTGVESGYTF | TRBJ1-2 | TRBV20-1 | TRBD1
CASSLLGSNSPLHF | TRBJ1-6 | TRBV12-3/TRBV12-4 | .
CASSSRQLSHGYTF | TRBJ1-2 | TRBV7-9 | .
CASRTRVSTDAQYF | TRBJ2-3 | TRBV12-3/TRBV12-4 | .
CASRTGWGEKLFF | TRBJ1-4 | TRBV6-5 | TRBD1
CSVALAGYEQYF | TRBJ2-7 | TRBV29-1 | .
CASSLAATSGVTDTQYF | TRBJ2-3 | TRBV7-2 | TRBD2
CASRRQGNNEQYF | TRBJ2-5 | TRBV6-5 | TRBD1
CSARIGDRNYEQYF | . | TRBV20-1 | TRBD1
CASSQLRDTQYF | TRBJ2-3 | TRBV2 | .
CSARSDRNNQPQHF | TRBJ1-5 | TRBV20-1 | .
CASSLEALAGETQYF | TRBJ2-5 | TRBV7-2 | .
CSAAQGYEQYF | TRBJ2-7 | TRBV20-1 | .
CSVEGTSGETQYF | TRBJ2-5 | TRBV29-1 | TRBD2
CAWSVFSGGNEQFF | TRBJ2-1 | TRBV30 | .
CASKTQGNTGELFF | TRBJ2-2 | TRBV11-2 | .
CASSQDRVNEKLFF | TRBJ1-4 | TRBV14 | TRBD1
CASSPGGVLSYEQYF | TRBJ2-7 | TRBV7-8 | TRBD2
CASSPTGREQFF | TRBJ2-1 | TRBV3-1 | TRBD2
CASSPGPLSYNSPLHF | TRBJ1-6 | TRBV4-3 | .
CASSFALSTDTQYF | TRBJ2-3 | TRBV11-2 | .
CASRSGGDTEAFF | TRBJ1-1 | TRBV7-2 | .
CASVAGTGIGNTIYF | TRBJ1-3 | TRBV2 | TRBD1
CASKRVGLAGPRLIAYNEQFF | TRBJ2-1 | TRBV6-2/TRBV6-3 | TRBD2
CASSQGTGPEKLFF | TRBJ1-4 | TRBV4-3 | TRBD1
CASRARGLGTEAFF | TRBJ1-1 | TRBV3-1 | TRBD1
CCVEGQTTDTQYF | TRBJ2-3 | TRBV29-1 | .